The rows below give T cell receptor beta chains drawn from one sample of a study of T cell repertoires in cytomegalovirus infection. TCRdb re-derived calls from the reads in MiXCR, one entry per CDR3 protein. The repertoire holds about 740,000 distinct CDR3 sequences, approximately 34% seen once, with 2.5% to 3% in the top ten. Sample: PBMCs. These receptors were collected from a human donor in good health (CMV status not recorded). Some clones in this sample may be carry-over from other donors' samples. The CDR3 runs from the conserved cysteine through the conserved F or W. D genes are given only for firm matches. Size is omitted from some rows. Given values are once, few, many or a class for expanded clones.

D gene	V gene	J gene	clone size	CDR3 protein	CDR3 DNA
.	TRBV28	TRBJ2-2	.	CASSLSGVANTGELFF	TGTGCCAGCAGTTTATCCGGCGTTGCGAACACCGGGGAGCTGTTTTTT
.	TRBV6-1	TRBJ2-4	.	CASEGHENIQYF	TGTGCCAGTGAGGGACACGAAAACATTCAGTACTTC
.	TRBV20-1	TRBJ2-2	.	CSASRTGTPGELFF	TGCAGTGCCAGCCGTACGGGGACCCCCGGGGAGCTGTTTTTT
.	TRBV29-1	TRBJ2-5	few	CSVEFQGMETQYF	TGCAGCGTTGAGTTCCAGGGGATGGAGACCCAGTACTTC
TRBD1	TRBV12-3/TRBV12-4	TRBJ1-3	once	CASTPDRANTIYF	TGTGCCAGCACCCCGGACAGGGCCAACACCATATATTTT
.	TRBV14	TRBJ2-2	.	CASSQVLGNTGELFF	TGTGCCAGCAGCCAAGTTTTAGGGAACACCGGGGAGCTGTTTTTT
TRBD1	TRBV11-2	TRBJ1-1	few	CASSSTGDYNSEAFF	TGTGCCAGCAGTTCGACAGGGGATTATAATAGTGAAGCTTTCTTT
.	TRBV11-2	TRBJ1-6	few	CASSLEDILNSPLHF	TGTGCCAGCAGCTTAGAAGACATTCTTAATTCACCCCTCCACTTT
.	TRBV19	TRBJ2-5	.	CASSRRAQETQYF	TGTGCCAGTAGTCGCAGGGCTCAAGAGACCCAGTACTTC
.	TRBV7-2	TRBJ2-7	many	CASSLASGTGSYEQYF	TGTGCCAGCAGCTTAGCATCAGGGACCGGATCCTACGAGCAGTACTTC
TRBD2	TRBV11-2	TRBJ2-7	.	CASTAGGQYEQYF	TGTGCCAGCACTGCGGGGGGGCAATACGAGCAGTACTTC
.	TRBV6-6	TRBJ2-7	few	CASSSPGRRGYEQYF	TGTGCCAGCAGTTCACCGGGACGGCGCGGCTACGAGCAGTACTTC
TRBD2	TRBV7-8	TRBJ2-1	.	CASSFGTTNEQFF	TGTGCCAGCAGCTTTGGGACTACCAATGAGCAGTTCTTC
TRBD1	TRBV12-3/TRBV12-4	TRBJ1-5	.	CASTDRALGQPQHF	TGTGCCAGCACCGACAGGGCTCTAGGTCAGCCCCAGCATTTT
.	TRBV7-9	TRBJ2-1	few	CASSGQGDEQFF	TGTGCCAGCAGCGGGCAGGGTGATGAGCAGTTCTTC
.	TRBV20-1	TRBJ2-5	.	CSARRDRIQETQYF	TGCAGTGCTAGGAGAGACAGGATCCAAGAGACCCAGTACTTC